A single sample is the source of the 23 T cell receptor beta chains below, sequenced in a study of blood T cell repertoires in COVID-19 (TCRdb year 2020). The library was prepared using the immunoSEQ multiplex PCR assay. TCRdb stores this immuneACCESS table with in-frame sequences only. Part of the clones is absent; in the studies checked, under half of the shortfall reflects unresolved V genes, and no reason is known for the rest. This sample holds more than 300,000 clones; 87% were observed only once. The ten top clones hold 1.5% to 2.5% of the sample. Sequencing was performed on PBMCs or T cells enriched from blood (not recorded which). The receptors originated from a man aged 35-49 years in a cohort exposed to, infected with or recovered from COVID-19 (not recorded which).

The rearrangement links TRBV19 to TRBJ2-3; D possibly corresponds to TRBD2 (5 bases). The germline V and J ends were trimmed by 3 bases and 6 bases, with 19 bases remaining between them. Germline assignment: CDR1 LNHDA and CDR2 SQIVND (reference sequence). The CDR3 is 16 amino acids. CDR3 DNA sequence: TGTGCCAGTAGTATTTTTGCGGTCACCACGGGGGATACGCAGTATTTT. Translated: CASSIFAVTTGDTQYF. The whole variable domain, filled in from reference TRBV19 and TRBJ2-3, reads DGGITQSPKYLFRKEGQNVTLSCEQNLNHDAMYWYRQDPGQGLRLIYYSQIVNDFQKGDIAEGYSVSREKKESFPLTVTSAQKNPTAFYLCASSIFAVTTGDTQYFGPGTRLTVL.

The V gene is TRBV9, the J gene TRBJ2-1; 9 bases fit TRBD2. The CDR3 runs 16 residues. After removal of 0 bases from V and 7 bases from J, the junction contained 8 bases not matched to a gene. CDR1 is SGDLS, CDR2 YYNGEE, per germline. The CDR3 here is CASSVESSGSWNEQFF. The CDR3 DNA reads as TGTGCCAGCAGCGTAGAAAGTAGCGGGAGTTGGAATGAGCAGTTCTTC.

This clone was observed a few times. CDR3 region: CASSLGQSGIKNIQYF. The CDR3 DNA reads TGTGCCAGCAGTTTAGGGCAGTCCGGAATCAAAAACATTCAGTACTTC. The rearrangement links TRBV28 to TRBJ2-4; D gene uncertain. Germline CDR1 is MDHEN and CDR2 is SYDVKM. This CDR3 is 16 amino acids long. V lost 2 bases and J lost 3, with 14 bases in between.

This clone has only one observation. The rearrangement uses TRBV9 and TRBJ2-1, with 12 bases matching TRBD2. This CDR3 region has 15 residues. The junction had 4 bases not matched to a gene; V was cut back by 0 bases and J by 9 bases. Per the germline V gene, CDR1 is SGDLS and CDR2 is YYNGEE. For the CDR3, the DNA is TGTGCCAGCAGCGTAGGACTAGCGGGAGTGAGTGAGCAGTTCTTC. Its protein product is CASSVGLAGVSEQFF.

The chain employs TRBV9 and TRBJ2-2, with 13 bases that match TRBD2. Germline V gene data show CDR1 as SGDLS and CDR2 as YYNGEE. The CDR3 is 18 residues long. V was pared by 3 bases and J by 10 bases, with 15 bases of the junction left unmatched. CDR3 residues: CASSEGTSGNPLVQELFF. As DNA, the CDR3 is TGTGCCAGCAGCGAGGGGACTAGCGGGAATCCACTCGTTCAGGAGCTGTTTTTT.

This sequence joins TRBV24-1 and TRBJ1-5; tentative D call: TRBD1 (5 bases). CDR1 is KGHDR, CDR2 SFDVKD, per germline. V shed 0 bases and J shed 0 bases, with 14 bases lying between them. The CDR3 loop spans 18 amino acids. CDR3 coding DNA: TGTGCCACCAGTGATTTGCGACCCAGGGCCCTTAGCAATCAGCCCCAGCATTTT. Its protein is CATSDLRPRALSNQPQHF.

The chain recombines TRBV24-1 with TRBJ1-2; TRBD1 matches 9 bases. Germline V gives CDR1 KGHDR, CDR2 SFDVKD. This CDR3 spans 13 amino acids. J gave up 6 bases and V 10 bases, and 8 bases lay outside the gene matches. CDR3 sequence (DNA): TGTGCCACGGGGGAGACAGGGGGGAATGGCTACACCTTC. Protein product: CATGETGGNGYTF.

The chain uses TRBV2 and TRBJ2-7; D possibly corresponds to TRBD2 (6 bases). Trimming stripped 11 bases from V and 3 bases from J, with 11 bases between. The V gene's germline CDR1 is SNHLY and CDR2 FYNNEI. The CDR3 extends over 11 amino acids. CDR3 bases: TGTGCCGGGGCGGGGTACTACGAGCAGTACTTC. Translating gives CAGAGYYEQYF.

The J gene is TRBJ2-7, the V gene TRBV5-1; 8 bases map to TRBD1. The CDR3 consists of 14 residues. Trimming removed 4 bases from V and 6 bases from J; junction bases left unmatched: 9. Germline loops: CDR1 SGHRS, CDR2 YFSETQ. The DNA for the CDR3 is TGCGCCAGCAGCGCACAGGGGGGCGAGGGCGAGCAGTACTTC. This gives the protein CASSAQGGEGEQYF.

As DNA, the CDR3 is TGTGCCAGCAGCAGGACTCCCGGCTCCCTGCAGTATTTT. This encodes CASSRTPGSLQYF. This chain connects TRBV7-3 to TRBJ2-3, with D tentatively TRBD2 (5 bases). The CDR3 has 13 amino acids. The V and J ends lost 5 bases and 11 bases respectively, with 17 bases between them. In germline, CDR1 is SGHTA, CDR2 FQGTGA.

This sequence joins TRBV19 and TRBJ1-4; the match to TRBD1 covers 8 bases. The ends lost 5 bases at V and 6 bases at J; junction bases unmatched: 5. CDR3 length equals 14 residues. The V gene's germline CDR1 is LNHDA and CDR2 SQIVND (reference sequence). CDR3 protein: CASSFRGQDEKLFF. In DNA, the CDR3 is TGTGCCAGTAGTTTCAGGGGGCAGGATGAAAAACTGTTTTTT.

The J gene is TRBJ1-2, the V gene TRBV19; 12 bases agree with TRBD1. Losses at the gene ends were 3 bases for V and 4 bases for J; bases not matched to a gene: 6. Germline CDR1 LNHDA, CDR2 SQIVND (reference sequence). CDR3 length equals 16 residues. The CDR3 coding sequence is TGTGCCAGTAGTATGGGACAGGGGGCGCCGGGCTATGGCTACACCTTC. Protein product: CASSMGQGAPGYGYTF.

The genes are TRBV2 and TRBJ2-1; TRBD2 agrees at 10 bases. The CDR3 sequence is 15 residues long. Unmatched junction bases numbered 6, after V lost 6 bases and J lost 4 bases. The germline V gene has CDR1 SNHLY and CDR2 FYNNEI. The CDR3 spells CASSSSSGSYNEQFF. The CDR3 coding sequence is TGTGCCAGCAGCTCCTCTAGCGGGAGTTACAATGAGCAGTTCTTC. The full variable domain, rest sourced from reference TRBV2 and TRBJ2-1, is EPEVTQTPSHQVTQMGQEVILRCVPISNHLYFYWYRQILGQKVEFLVSFYNNEISEKSEIFDDQFSVERPDGSNFTLKIRSTKLEDSAMYFCASSSSSGSYNEQFFGPGTRLTVL.

This sequence joins TRBV28 and TRBJ1-6, with TRBD1 matching 12 bases. The junction had 7 bases not matched to a gene; V was cut back by 6 bases and J by 10 bases. In germline, CDR1 is MDHEN, CDR2 SYDVKM. The CDR3 is 15 residues long. CDR3 residues: CASRGQGANSSPLHF. CDR3 nucleotides: TGTGCCAGCAGGGGACAGGGGGCAAATTCCTCACCCCTCCACTTT. The variable domain in full, completed from reference TRBV28 and TRBJ1-6, reads DVKVTQSSRYLVKRTGEKVFLECVQDMDHENMFWYRQDPGLGLRLIYFSYDVKMKEKGDIPEGYSVSREKKERFSLILESASTNQTSMYLCASRGQGANSSPLHFGNGTRLTVT.

The chain links TRBV6-5 to TRBJ1-6; 7 nucleotides line up with TRBD1. V lost 6 bases, J lost 7 bases, and 6 bases stayed unmatched. The CDR3 totals 14 residues. CDR1 MNHEY and CDR2 SVGAGI come from the germline V gene. The CDR3 here is CASRLTGPNSPLHF. The DNA of the CDR3 is TGTGCCAGCAGGCTGACAGGGCCCAATTCACCCCTCCACTTT.

The V gene is TRBV5-1, the J gene TRBJ1-1; no reliable D call. CDR1 is SGHRS and CDR2 is YFSETQ in the germline V gene. V was clipped by 0 bases and J by 2 bases, with 11 bases between them. CDR3 size: 15 residues. CDR3 protein: CASSLAHILNTEAFF. In nucleotides, the CDR3 is TGCGCCAGCAGCTTGGCCCACATCTTAAACACTGAAGCTTTCTTT.

The chain links TRBV9 to TRBJ2-1; 7 bases fit TRBD1. Germline loops: CDR1 SGDLS, CDR2 YYNGEE. J gave up 5 bases and V 5 bases, and 13 bases lay outside the gene matches. The CDR3 spans 16 residues. The CDR3, as DNA: TGTGCCAGCAGTTATATTGACAGGGTCCGGGACAATGAGCAGTTCTTC. This translates into CASSYIDRVRDNEQFF.

V is TRBV12-5 and J is TRBJ2-1, with no clear D. V was shortened by 0 bases and J by 6 bases, with 15 bases between the two germline ends. CDR3 length: 16 residues. CDR1 and CDR2 from the germline V gene are LGHNT and FRNRAP. The CDR3 loop is CASGLVYSPTLNEQFF. The CDR3 DNA follows: TGTGCTAGTGGTTTGGTCTACTCACCAACCCTCAATGAGCAGTTCTTC.

The V call is TRBV5-5, the J call TRBJ2-5; no reliable D call. Trimming left V 1 base short and J 0 bases short, with 7 bases between. The CDR3 extends over 14 amino acids. The germline V gene has CDR1 SGHKS and CDR2 YYEKEE (reference sequence). The CDR3 DNA reads as TGTGCCAGCAGCTTGAGTCTATACCAAGAGACCCAGTACTTC. Its translation is CASSLSLYQETQYF.

CDR3: CASSPGQGNTEAFF. The CDR3 DNA reads TGTGCCAGCAGCCCGGGACAGGGTAATACTGAAGCTTTCTTT. The J gene is TRBJ1-1, the V gene TRBV7-8; TRBD1 matches at 9 bases. Per germline, CDR1 SGHVS and CDR2 FQNEAQ. V shed 5 bases and J 5 bases; nucleotides not matched to a gene: 6. The CDR3 has 14 residues.

This clone was seen more than once but under ten times. The chain couples TRBV12-5 to TRBJ1-1, with D possibly being TRBD1 (6 bases). The germline V gene has CDR1 LGHNT and CDR2 FRNRAP. The CDR3 is made up of 14 amino acids. Trimming took 6 bases from V and 4 from J, leaving 15 bases between them. CDR3 nucleotides: TGTGCTAGTGGACTGACAGGAGGCGTCACTGAAGCTTTCTTT. This codes for CASGLTGGVTEAFF.

This chain joins TRBV5-4 and TRBJ1-2; D gene ambiguous. Germline V lookup: CDR1 SGHNT, CDR2 YYREEE (reference sequence). V lost 0 bases and J lost 6, with 9 bases in between. The CDR3 loop spans 13 amino acids. The CDR3 sequence: CASSLEQMHGYTF. The CDR3 DNA follows: TGTGCCAGCAGCTTGGAACAGATGCATGGCTACACCTTC.

This clone showed up just once. The gene calls are TRBV2 and TRBJ1-1; 9 bases are shared with TRBD1. The germline gives CDR1 SNHLY, CDR2 FYNNEI. The V gene end was trimmed by 3 bases and the J gene end by 4 bases; junction bases not matched to a gene: 6. The CDR3 runs 15 residues. The CDR3 DNA reads as TGTGCCAGCAGTGACCGGGACAGGGTGGGCACTGAAGCTTTCTTT. This translates into CASSDRDRVGTEAFF.